These T cell receptor beta chains were read from a single sample in a study of T cells in Graves' hyperthyroidism and ophthalmopathy. TCRdb analysed the multiplex PCR reads with MiXCR anew, one entry per CDR3 protein. Found here are roughly 350,000 distinct CDR3 sequences, roughly 15% of them singletons; the top ten hold 34%. What was sequenced was blood. All receptors come from a woman in her thirties or forties with Graves' ophthalmopathy. The CDR3 runs from the conserved cysteine through the conserved F or W. D genes are given only for firm matches. Rows give clone size only sometimes, using once, few, many, or a class for an expanded clone.

J: TRBJ2-4
V: TRBV12-3/TRBV12-4
D: NA
size: many
DNA: TGTGCCAGCAGTTTACGGGTAGCCCTAGCCAAAAACATTCAGTACTTC
CDR3: CASSLRVALAKNIQYF

J: TRBJ1-3
V: TRBV2
D: NA
size: many
DNA: TGTGCCAGCAGGCGTGCAGGAAACACCATATATTTT
CDR3: CASRRAGNTIYF

J: TRBJ2-7
V: TRBV5-1
D: NA
size: NA
DNA: TGCGCCAGCAGCTTCCAGGGCCCCGCCTACGAGCAGTACTTC
CDR3: CASSFQGPAYEQYF

J: TRBJ2-7
V: TRBV7-9
D: TRBD2
size: NA
DNA: TGTGCCAGCAGCTCGGCCGGGACTAGCGGGGGGGCCCTTGGCTACGAGCAGTACTTC
CDR3: CASSSAGTSGGALGYEQYF

J: TRBJ1-5
V: TRBV19
D: NA
size: NA
DNA: TGTGCCAGTATCCCGAGAGGGGCGGATCAGCCCCAGCATTTT
CDR3: CASIPRGADQPQHF

J: TRBJ1-4
V: TRBV20-1
D: TRBD1
size: many
DNA: TGCAGTGCTAGAGGACAGGGGGAAACTAATGAAAAACTGTTTTTT
CDR3: CSARGQGETNEKLFF

J: TRBJ2-2
V: TRBV19
D: TRBD2
size: NA
DNA: TGTGCCAGTAGAGCCGCTGTACTAGCGGGAAGCGGGACCGGGGAGCTGTTTTTT
CDR3: CASRAAVLAGSGTGELFF

J: TRBJ1-1
V: TRBV6-2/TRBV6-3
D: NA
size: once
DNA: TGTGCCAGCGGCACGGGACATTCCTCTGAAGCTTTCTTT
CDR3: CASGTGHSSEAFF

J: TRBJ2-2
V: TRBV6-5
D: TRBD2
size: many
DNA: TGTGCCAGCAGTTCCGCACCCGGGACTAGCGGGGGGAGTTCCGGGGAGCTGTTTTTT
CDR3: CASSSAPGTSGGSSGELFF

J: TRBJ2-7
V: TRBV11-2
D: NA
size: once
DNA: TGTGCCAGCAGCTTAGAGAAGACGTCCACCTACGAGCAGTACTTC
CDR3: CASSLEKTSTYEQYF

J: TRBJ2-1
V: TRBV7-8
D: NA
size: many
DNA: TGTGCCAGCAGCTTAGATTCCAGGGCCAGTGAGCAGTTCTTC
CDR3: CASSLDSRASEQFF

J: TRBJ2-7
V: TRBV4-1
D: NA
size: few
DNA: TGCGCCAGCAGCCACCCTGGGGGTACCTACGAGCAGTACTTC
CDR3: CASSHPGGTYEQYF

J: TRBJ2-1
V: TRBV6-1
D: TRBD2
size: many
DNA: TGTGCCAGCAGAAGCGGGGGGGCCGCTGGATACAATGAGCAGTTCTTC
CDR3: CASRSGGAAGYNEQFF

J: TRBJ1-2
V: TRBV28
D: NA
size: many
DNA: TGTGCCAGCATCCTAAAGGACAGCCCTTTCTATGGCTACACCTTC
CDR3: CASILKDSPFYGYTF

J: TRBJ2-2
V: TRBV11-2
D: NA
size: many
DNA: TGTGCCAGCAGCTTAGACCGCACAGGGACCGGGGAGCTGTTTTTT
CDR3: CASSLDRTGTGELFF

J: TRBJ1-5
V: TRBV6-1
D: NA
size: many
DNA: TGTGCCAGCAGTTATGCGGGAGGCAGTGGTCAGCCCCAGCATTTT
CDR3: CASSYAGGSGQPQHF

J: TRBJ2-2
V: TRBV11-2
D: NA
size: NA
DNA: TGTGCCAGCAGCTTAGGTTGGGGGGGACACTTGAACACCGGGGAGCTGTTTTTT
CDR3: CASSLGWGGHLNTGELFF

J: TRBJ2-1
V: TRBV20-1
D: TRBD2
size: many
DNA: TGCAGTGCTAGAGATTTGGCTAGCGGGGCAGGGCCTCGCAATGAGCAGTTCTTC
CDR3: CSARDLASGAGPRNEQFF

J: TRBJ1-5
V: TRBV12-3/TRBV12-4
D: TRBD1
size: NA
DNA: TGTGCCAGCTCCAGTGGGGGACAGGGGGCTGGCAATCAGCCCCAGCATTTT
CDR3: CASSSGGQGAGNQPQHF

J: TRBJ1-1
V: TRBV9
D: NA
size: NA
DNA: TGTGCCAGCAGCGTAGAGGCTGGGGACATCACTGGGGAAGCTTTCTTT
CDR3: CASSVEAGDITGEAFF

J: TRBJ2-1
V: TRBV24-1
D: NA
size: few
DNA: TGTGCCACCAGTGCGGGGCAGGGCAGCTCCTACAATGAGCAGTTCTTC
CDR3: CATSAGQGSSYNEQFF

J: TRBJ1-1
V: TRBV5-1
D: NA
size: NA
DNA: TGCGCCAGCAGCTTACAAGCGAACACTGAAGCTTCCTTT
CDR3: CASSLQANTEASF

J: TRBJ2-3
V: TRBV11-2
D: NA
size: many
DNA: TGTGCCAGCAGCTTAGACCTCACAGATACGCAGTATTTT
CDR3: CASSLDLTDTQYF